This T cell receptor (beta chain) derives from a study of CD8 T cells in ankylosing spondylitis. One entry per CDR3 protein results from TCRdb running MiXCR on the 5' RACE reads. The sample consists of a few hundred thousand distinct CDR3 sequences, 15% to 20% of them appearing once. The CDR3 is made up of 16 amino acids. Per the germline V gene, CDR1 is MGHRA and CDR2 is YSYEKL. J lost 6 bases, V lost 4 bases, and 5 bases had no gene match. Sequenced input: blood, either unsorted or a sorted T cell fraction (not recorded which). The source of this sequence is a male donor with ankylosing spondylitis or in good health (not recorded which). This chain connects TRBV4-1 to TRBJ2-2; 13 bases fit TRBD2. The CDR3, as DNA: TGCGCCAGCAGCCTTAGACTAGCGGGAGGATCCGGGGAGCTGTTTTTT. It encodes CASSLRLAGGSGELFF.